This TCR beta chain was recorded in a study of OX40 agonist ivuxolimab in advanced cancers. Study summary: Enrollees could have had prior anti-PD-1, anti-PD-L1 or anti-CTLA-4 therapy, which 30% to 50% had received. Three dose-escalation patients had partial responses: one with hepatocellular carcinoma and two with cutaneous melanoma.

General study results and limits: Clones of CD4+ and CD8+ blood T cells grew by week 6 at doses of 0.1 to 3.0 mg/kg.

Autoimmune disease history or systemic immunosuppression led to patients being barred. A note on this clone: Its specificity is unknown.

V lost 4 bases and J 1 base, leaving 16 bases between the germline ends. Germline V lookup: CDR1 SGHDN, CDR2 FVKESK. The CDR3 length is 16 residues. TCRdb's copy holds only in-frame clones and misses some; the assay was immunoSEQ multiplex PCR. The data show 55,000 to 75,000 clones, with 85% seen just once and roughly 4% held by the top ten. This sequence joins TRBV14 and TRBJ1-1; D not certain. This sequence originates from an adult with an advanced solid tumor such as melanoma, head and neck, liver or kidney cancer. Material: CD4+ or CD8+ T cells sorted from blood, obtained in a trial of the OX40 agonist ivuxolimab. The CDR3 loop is CASSPWVGFRNTEAFF. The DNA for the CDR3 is TGTGCCAGCAGCCCCTGGGTGGGATTCAGGAACACTGAAGCTTTCTTT. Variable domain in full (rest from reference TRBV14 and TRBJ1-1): EAGVTQFPSHSVIEKGQTVTLRCDPISGHDNLYWYRRVMGKEIKFLLHFVKESKQDESGMPNNRFLAERTGGTYSTLKVQPAELEDSGVYFCASSPWVGFRNTEAFFGQGTRLTVV.